This T cell receptor (beta chain) stems from a study of T cell changes during pregnancy in multiple sclerosis. This clone was picked up one time. Produced via immunoSEQ multiplex PCR; TCRdb's table is partial and in-frame only. This table has around 99,000 clones, around 92% appearing once. CDR3 size: 16 residues. Trimming left V 0 bases short and J 4 bases short, with 14 bases between. CDR1 and CDR2 from the germline V gene are SGHVS and FQNEAQ. Sequencing was performed on peripheral blood, taken in the third trimester of pregnancy. V is TRBV7-8 and J is TRBJ2-3; D not resolved. The receptor's source is a female donor in good health, enrolled as a control in a pregnancy study. The DNA for the CDR3 is TGTGCCAGCAGCTTAGCGCTCTCTCGCCGGGCAGATACGCAGTATTTT. Protein sequence: CASSLALSRRADTQYF.